The subject of this entry is one T cell receptor beta chain. What it binds is not known. This entry is derived from a study of cytomegalovirus exposure and HLA in healthy donors. Findings and caveats of the study: Being productive about 90% or about 30% of the time was typical of most TCR beta V segments in an earlier analysis. Among TCR beta chains, those listed as cytomegalovirus-associated numbered over 150. Under in vitro conditions, three CMV-associated chains were confirmed as specific for CMV antigens.

Both 60 Vbeta primers and 13 Jbeta primers went into the PCR. Some clones are missing from TCRdb's copy, which holds only in-frame ones; the method was immunoSEQ multiplex PCR. This sample has more than 120,000 clones, with roughly 80% found just once. This sequence was found in a woman aged 25-40 years in good health and CMV-seronegative. The source material was PBMCs.

The DNA of the CDR3 is TGTGCCAGCAGTCGACTAGCGGGGAGGGTCGGAGATACGCAGTATTTT. Translated, it gives CASSRLAGRVGDTQYF. The gene calls are TRBV6-4 and TRBJ2-3, with TRBD2 matching 11 bases. V dropped 5 bases and J dropped 5; count of bases not matched to a gene: 9. The germline V gene encodes CDR1 MRHNA and CDR2 SNTAGT. This CDR3 contains 16 residues.